This passage covers 10 T cell receptor beta chains from one sample sequenced in a study of cytotoxic CD8 clonotypes in ibrutinib-treated CLL. The method was immunoSEQ multiplex PCR; TCRdb's version includes in-frame clones alone and lacks a portion of them. The sample yields 250,000 to 350,000 clones, approximately 76% seen once. Source: PBMCs, taken at disease progression, from a patient treated with ibrutinib. These receptors were taken from a human donor with chronic lymphocytic leukemia.

This CDR3 is CASPRYSRGNQETQYF. For the CDR3, the DNA is TGTGCCAGTCCGCGTTACTCAAGGGGGAACCAAGAGACCCAGTACTTC. This rearrangement joins TRBV6-4 to TRBJ2-5; possible D gene TRBD1, 6 bases. Trimming removed 9 bases at V and 0 bases at J, with 20 bases between. CDR3 size: 16 residues. Looked up from germline, CDR1 is MRHNA and CDR2 is SNTAGT.

The rearrangement joins TRBV5-8 to TRBJ2-7; D is undetermined. The CDR3 runs to 13 residues. V was shortened by 3 bases and J by 7 bases, with 14 bases between the two germline ends. Germline assignment: CDR1 SGHTS and CDR2 YDEGEE. In nucleotides, the CDR3 is TGTGCCAGCAGCTCTTTATCCCCCGGGGAGCAGTACTTC. Protein: CASSSLSPGEQYF.

In its sample, this clone was seen a few times. The rearrangement links TRBV6-1 to TRBJ1-2; 7 nucleotides match TRBD1. Germline CDR1 is MNHNS and CDR2 is SASEGT. Trimming at V came to 4 bases and at J to 6 bases, leaving 14 bases not matched to a gene. CDR3 length: 16 residues. This CDR3 reads CASSAYLGQGVDGYTF. The CDR3 DNA reads as TGTGCCAGCAGTGCCTACTTAGGGCAGGGGGTGGATGGCTACACCTTC.

The chain carries TRBV19 and TRBJ1-1, with 7 bases aligning to TRBD1. This CDR3 has 17 residues. With V trimmed by 5 bases and J by 5 bases, 17 bases remained unmatched. CDR1 is LNHDA, CDR2 SQIVND, per germline (reference sequence). CDR3 coding DNA: TGTGCCAGTAGTGTATCCAACCCGGGACAGCTCGGGACTGAAGCTTTCTTT. The encoded protein is CASSVSNPGQLGTEAFF. The variable domain in full, completed from reference TRBV19 and TRBJ1-1, reads DGGITQSPKYLFRKEGQNVTLSCEQNLNHDAMYWYRQDPGQGLRLIYYSQIVNDFQKGDIAEGYSVSREKKESFPLTVTSAQKNPTAFYLCASSVSNPGQLGTEAFFGQGTRLTVV.

The chain couples TRBV19 to TRBJ2-2; TRBD2 might be the D (5 bases). The CDR3 sequence is 15 residues long. Trimming shortened V by 6 bases and J by 6 bases, and 17 bases separated the two germline ends. Germline CDR1 and CDR2: LNHDA and SQIVND (reference sequence). CDR3 sequence reads: CASSRRRVSAGELFF. CDR3 nucleotide sequence: TGTGCCAGTAGCCGCCGGAGAGTTAGCGCCGGGGAGCTGTTTTTT.

This CDR3 is CASSAGTSGNNEQFF. For the CDR3, the DNA is TGTGCCAGCAGCGCTGGGACTAGCGGAAACAATGAGCAGTTCTTC. V gene TRBV11-2 combines with J gene TRBJ2-1; TRBD2 agrees at 11 bases. Germline-derived CDR1 and CDR2 are SGHAT and FQNNGV. The J segment lost 5 bases and the V segment lost 5 bases, leaving 5 bases of the junction unmatched. The CDR3 is made up of 15 amino acids.

This clone is a singleton in its sample. The gene calls are TRBV29-1 and TRBJ2-7; 16 nucleotides align to TRBD2. V lost 6 bases and J lost 4; bases outside the gene matches: 6. Germline CDR1 is SQVTM and CDR2 is ANQGSEA. This CDR3 has 15 amino acids. The CDR3 reads CSVRGLAGGSYEQYF. The CDR3 DNA reads TGCAGCGTCCGGGGACTAGCGGGAGGGTCGTACGAGCAGTACTTC.

This chain joins TRBV6-5 and TRBJ2-7, with 7 bases that match TRBD1. V was pared by 2 bases and J by 4 bases, with 5 bases of the junction left unmatched. Germline CDR1 reads MNHEY; CDR2 reads SVGAGI. This CDR3 has 14 residues. The CDR3 reads CASSYGTEIYEQYF. The CDR3 nucleotides are TGTGCCAGCAGTTACGGGACAGAGATTTACGAGCAGTACTTC.

This chain uses TRBV19 with TRBJ1-1, with D maybe TRBD1 (6 bases). With 4 bases removed from V and 0 bases from J, the gap between germline ends came to 9 bases. Germline V gives CDR1 LNHDA, CDR2 SQIVND (reference sequence). The CDR3 sequence is 14 residues long. The CDR3 nucleotides are TGTGCCAGTAGTAGGACAGCGCTGAACACTGAAGCTTTCTTT. As protein: CASSRTALNTEAFF.

The chain has TRBV2 and TRBJ2-3; no clear D gene. V lost 1 base to trimming and J lost 2 bases, with 7 bases between them. The germline V gene has CDR1 SNHLY and CDR2 FYNNEI. This CDR3 spans 14 amino acids. CDR3 nucleotides: TGTGCCAGCAGTGAAGAGGGCTTCACAGATACGCAGTATTTT. Its translation: CASSEEGFTDTQYF. The variable domain in full, completed from reference TRBV2 and TRBJ2-3, reads EPEVTQTPSHQVTQMGQEVILRCVPISNHLYFYWYRQILGQKVEFLVSFYNNEISEKSEIFDDQFSVERPDGSNFTLKIRSTKLEDSAMYFCASSEEGFTDTQYFGPGTRLTVL.